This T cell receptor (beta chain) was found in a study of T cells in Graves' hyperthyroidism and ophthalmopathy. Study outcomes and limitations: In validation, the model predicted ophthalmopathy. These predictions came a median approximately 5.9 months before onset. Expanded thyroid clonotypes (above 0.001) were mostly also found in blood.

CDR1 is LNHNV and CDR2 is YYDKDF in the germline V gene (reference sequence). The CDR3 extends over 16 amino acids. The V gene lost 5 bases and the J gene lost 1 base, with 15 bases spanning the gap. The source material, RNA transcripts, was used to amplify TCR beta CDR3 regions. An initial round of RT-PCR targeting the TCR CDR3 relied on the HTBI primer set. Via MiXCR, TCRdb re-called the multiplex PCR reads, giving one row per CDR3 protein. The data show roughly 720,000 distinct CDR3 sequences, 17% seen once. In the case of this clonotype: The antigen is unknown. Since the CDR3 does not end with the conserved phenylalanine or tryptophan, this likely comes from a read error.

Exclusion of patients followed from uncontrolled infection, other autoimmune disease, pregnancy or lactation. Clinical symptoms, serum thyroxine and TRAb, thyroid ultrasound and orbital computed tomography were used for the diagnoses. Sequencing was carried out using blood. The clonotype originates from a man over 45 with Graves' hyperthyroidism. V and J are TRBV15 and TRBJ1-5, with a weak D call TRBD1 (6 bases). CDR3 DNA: TGTGCCACCAGCCTCAGGGGTAGTGGGAGCAATCAGCCCCAGCATCTT. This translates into CATSLRGSGSNQPQHL.